These 25 T cell receptor beta chains were sequenced from one sample in a study of tumor-infiltrating lymphocytes in localized non-small cell lung cancer. Some clones are missing from TCRdb's copy, which holds only in-frame ones; the method was immunoSEQ multiplex PCR. Among approximately 17,000 clones listed, over 70% were seen once. The sample comprised lung tumor tissue. The receptors here all came from a human donor with non-small cell lung cancer.

V usage is TRBV5-1 and J usage is TRBJ1-2; maybe TRBD1 (5 bases). The CDR3 is made up of 14 amino acids. From germline, CDR1 is SGHRS and CDR2 YFSETQ. Trimming took 6 bases from V and 2 from J, leaving 14 bases between them. The CDR3 reads CASTGQGGNYGYTF. DNA of the CDR3: TGCGCCAGCACAGGGCAGGGCGGAAACTATGGCTACACCTTC.

The rearrangement links TRBV28 to TRBJ2-7, with 13 bases identical to TRBD2. The J segment lost 4 bases and the V segment lost 10 bases, leaving 10 bases of the junction unmatched. Germline assignment: CDR1 MDHEN and CDR2 SYDVKM. The CDR3 is 15 residues long. The CDR3 is CATVTGLAGNYEQYF. CDR3 DNA sequence: TGTGCCACTGTAACGGGACTAGCGGGAAATTACGAGCAGTACTTC.

The chain recombines TRBV30 with TRBJ1-6, with a weak D call TRBD1 (6 bases). The V gene's germline CDR1 is GTSNPN and CDR2 SVGIG (reference sequence). Trimming pared 7 bases from V and 0 bases from J, leaving 13 bases between. The CDR3 covers 15 residues. For the CDR3, the DNA is TGTGCCTTAACCAGGGGCGACTCCTATAATTCACCCCTCCACTTT. Translated, it gives CALTRGDSYNSPLHF.

This clone appeared once. V is TRBV27 and J is TRBJ1-6; 7 bases map to TRBD1. The ends lost 2 bases at V and 8 bases at J; junction bases unmatched: 3. The CDR3 runs to 14 residues. CDR1 and CDR2 from the germline V gene are MNHEY and SMNVEV (reference sequence). CDR3 bases: TGTGCCAGCAGTTTAATTACAGGGGATTCACCCCTCCACTTT. It encodes CASSLITGDSPLHF.

The rearrangement joins TRBV5-1 to TRBJ1-1; D not resolved. Germline V lookup: CDR1 SGHRS, CDR2 YFSETQ. CDR3 length equals 14 residues. V lost 2 bases to trimming and J lost 2 bases, with 10 bases between them. DNA for the CDR3: TGCGCCAGCAGCTTAAACCCCGGTAACACTGAAGCTTTCTTT. Encoded protein: CASSLNPGNTEAFF.

The chain joins TRBV6-1 to TRBJ1-5; D is undetermined. The CDR3 has 13 residues. V shed 0 bases and J shed 7 bases, with 7 bases lying between them. The germline V gene encodes CDR1 MNHNS and CDR2 SASEGT. In DNA, the CDR3 is TGTGCCAGCAGTGAAGCCCCTGGGCAGCCCCAGCATTTT. This encodes CASSEAPGQPQHF.

This chain uses TRBV15 with TRBJ2-7, with D tentatively TRBD2 (6 bases). V lost 4 bases to trimming and J lost 3 bases, with 16 bases between them. The CDR3 has 15 residues. Germline CDR1 is LNHNV and CDR2 is YYDKDF (reference sequence). CDR3 sequence reads: CATSTPTGEGYEQYF. The CDR3 region has the DNA TGTGCCACCAGCACCCCGACGGGAGAGGGCTACGAGCAGTACTTC.

The chain recombines TRBV6-6 with TRBJ2-7, with D possibly matching TRBD2 (6 bases). Germline lookup yields CDR1 MNHNY and CDR2 SVGAGI (reference sequence). CDR3 size: 15 residues. Trimming took off 2 bases at V and 2 bases at J, with 13 bases between the two ends. CDR3 DNA: TGTGCCAGCAGTTACCTGGGGGGAAGTACCTACGAGCAGTACTTC. Amino acid sequence: CASSYLGGSTYEQYF.

This chain uses TRBV7-2 with TRBJ2-2, with D hard to call. This CDR3 comprises 15 residues. Germline assignment: CDR1 SGHTA and CDR2 FQGNSA. The V end was cut by 1 base, the J end by 2 bases, with 8 bases between. The CDR3 coding sequence is TGTGCCAGCAGCTTAGGGCTTTCAAACACCGGGGAGCTGTTTTTT. Protein product: CASSLGLSNTGELFF.

The rearrangement links TRBV18 to TRBJ2-2; TRBD2 might be the D (6 bases). There are 17 residues in the CDR3. Germline V gene data show CDR1 as KGHSH and CDR2 as LQKENI. Trimming removed 3 bases from V and 0 bases from J, with 14 bases in between. DNA for the CDR3: TGTGCCAGCTCACCCAGCGGAGGGGCTCCGAACACCGGGGAGCTGTTTTTT. Amino acid sequence: CASSPSGGAPNTGELFF.

The chain joins TRBV28 to TRBJ1-5, with 9 bases fitting TRBD1. J lost 6 bases, V lost 2 bases, and 5 bases had no gene match. This CDR3 spans 15 amino acids. Germline lookup yields CDR1 MDHEN and CDR2 SYDVKM. In nucleotides, the CDR3 is TGTGCCAGCAGTTTAGGGGACAGGGACGTTCAGCCCCAGCATTTT. The encoded protein is CASSLGDRDVQPQHF.

This chain uses TRBV10-3 with TRBJ1-1, with 7 nucleotides matching TRBD1. After removal of 3 bases from V and 0 bases from J, the junction contained 7 bases not matched to a gene. The CDR3 is made up of 16 amino acids. The germline CDR1 and CDR2 sequences are ENHRY and SYGVKD. DNA of the CDR3: TGTGCCATCAGTGAAGAGGGGGCAAGGGTGAACACTGAAGCTTTCTTT. Its protein product is CAISEEGARVNTEAFF.

This clone was seen a single time. This chain links TRBV19 with TRBJ2-3, with 13 bases that match TRBD2. Germline CDR1 is LNHDA and CDR2 is SQIVND (reference sequence). The junction had 7 bases not matched to a gene; V was cut back by 6 bases and J by 4 bases. This CDR3 spans 16 amino acids. The CDR3 loop reads CASRHTSGGGPDTQYF. CDR3 DNA sequence: TGTGCCAGTAGGCATACTAGCGGGGGGGGCCCAGATACGCAGTATTTT.

Sample share makes this clone medium-sized. V usage is TRBV6-5 and J usage is TRBJ1-1; D remains unclear. The germline V gene has CDR1 MNHEY and CDR2 SVGAGI. V dropped 8 bases and J dropped 6 bases, with 16 bases sitting between them. The CDR3 is 13 amino acids. The CDR3 region has the DNA TGTGCCAGCTCCTATACGGGCCCATCTGAAGCTTTCTTT. Protein: CASSYTGPSEAFF.

The rearrangement links TRBV6-5 to TRBJ2-3, with 7 bases fitting TRBD1. CDR3 length: 14 residues. The germline CDR1 and CDR2 sequences are MNHEY and SVGAGI. V trimming: 6 bases; J trimming: 2 bases; junction bases outside the gene matches: 5. The CDR3 protein is CASSRDSPTDTQYF. CDR3 DNA sequence: TGTGCCAGCAGCCGGGACAGTCCCACAGATACGCAGTATTTT.

The V gene is TRBV19, the J gene TRBJ1-2, with D possibly being TRBD1 (5 bases). V was clipped by 3 bases and J by 4 bases, with 12 bases between them. The CDR3 covers 14 residues. The germline gives CDR1 LNHDA, CDR2 SQIVND (reference sequence). The CDR3 coding sequence is TGTGCCAGTAGTATGGTGACAGAATTCTATGGCTACACCTTC. This sequence encodes CASSMVTEFYGYTF.

This clone came up once. The chain couples TRBV5-4 to TRBJ1-2; D perhaps matches TRBD1 (5 bases). The V end lost 3 bases, the J end lost 4 bases, and 10 bases lay between the germline ends. CDR3 length equals 13 residues. Per the germline V gene, CDR1 is SGHNT and CDR2 is YYREEE (reference sequence). In DNA, the CDR3 is TGTGCCAGCAGCTCAGGGTCCGTCTATGGCTACACCTTC. Its protein product is CASSSGSVYGYTF.

In this sample, this clone turned up once. The chain links TRBV5-1 to TRBJ1-2; D not certain. The CDR3 is 15 amino acids. Trimming took 1 base from V and 5 from J, leaving 15 bases between them. Germline V lookup: CDR1 SGHRS, CDR2 YFSETQ. CDR3 sequence: CASSLNTGLGYGYTF. The CDR3 DNA reads as TGCGCCAGCAGCTTGAATACCGGTCTCGGGTATGGCTACACCTTC.

The chain couples TRBV5-1 to TRBJ1-1; the D is unclear. The CDR3 consists of 12 residues. CDR1 and CDR2 from the germline V gene are SGHRS and YFSETQ. V dropped 7 bases and J dropped 0 bases, with 7 bases sitting between them. CDR3 in DNA: TGCGCCAGCGGCAACATGAACACTGAAGCTTTCTTT. As protein: CASGNMNTEAFF.

The chain uses TRBV5-1 and TRBJ1-2; 8 bases align to TRBD1. The V and J ends lost 4 bases and 3 bases, in that order; junction bases with no gene match: 14. The CDR3 loop spans 17 amino acids. Germline V lookup: CDR1 SGHRS, CDR2 YFSETQ. The CDR3 DNA is TGCGCCAGCAGCACCGGGACAGGCGTATCCTCCTACTATGGCTACACCTTC. This codes for CASSTGTGVSSYYGYTF.

In this sample, this clone turned up a few times. Other DNA sequences in this specimen translate into the identical CDR3. V and J are TRBV4-1 and TRBJ1-5, with D uncertain. CDR3 size: 14 residues. Per germline, CDR1 MGHRA and CDR2 YSYEKL. V was cut by 0 bases and J by 0 bases, with 3 bases left in between. DNA for the CDR3: TGCGCCAGCAGCCAAGACGGTAGCAATCAGCCCCAGCATTTT. Protein product: CASSQDGSNQPQHF.

This chain joins TRBV29-1 and TRBJ2-1, with a weak D call TRBD1 (6 bases). The CDR3 sequence is 13 residues long. Trimming cost V 7 bases and J 3 bases, with 13 bases left between them. CDR1 and CDR2 from the germline V gene are SQVTM and ANQGSEA. The CDR3 here is CSGGGAVYNEQFF. Here the CDR3 DNA reads TGCAGCGGTGGGGGCGCCGTCTACAATGAGCAGTTCTTC.

This clone was seen once. Here the CDR3 reads CASTPPYTKNIQYF. CDR3 bases: TGTGCCAGCACCCCCCCCTATACCAAAAACATTCAGTACTTC. The chain links TRBV28 to TRBJ2-4; D call uncertain. CDR3 size: 14 residues. V was pared by 7 bases and J by 2 bases, with 12 bases between. CDR1 is MDHEN and CDR2 is SYDVKM in the germline V gene.

J is TRBJ2-4 and V is TRBV2, with unresolved D. Trimming shortened V by 0 bases and J by 1 base, and 10 bases separated the two germline ends. The CDR3 has 16 residues. Germline loops: CDR1 SNHLY, CDR2 FYNNEI. This CDR3 reads CASSEASWAAKNIQYF. CDR3 nucleotides: TGTGCCAGCAGTGAAGCATCATGGGCTGCCAAAAACATTCAGTACTTC.

Only a few counts were recorded for this clone. CDR3 region: CASSLADRVYGYTF. CDR3 sequence (DNA): TGTGCCAGCAGTTTAGCGGACAGGGTCTATGGCTACACCTTC. The chain joins TRBV28 to TRBJ1-2, with 8 bases identical to TRBD1. Trimming cost V 2 bases and J 4 bases; bases outside gene matches: 3. Germline-derived CDR1 and CDR2 are MDHEN and SYDVKM. This CDR3 contains 14 residues.